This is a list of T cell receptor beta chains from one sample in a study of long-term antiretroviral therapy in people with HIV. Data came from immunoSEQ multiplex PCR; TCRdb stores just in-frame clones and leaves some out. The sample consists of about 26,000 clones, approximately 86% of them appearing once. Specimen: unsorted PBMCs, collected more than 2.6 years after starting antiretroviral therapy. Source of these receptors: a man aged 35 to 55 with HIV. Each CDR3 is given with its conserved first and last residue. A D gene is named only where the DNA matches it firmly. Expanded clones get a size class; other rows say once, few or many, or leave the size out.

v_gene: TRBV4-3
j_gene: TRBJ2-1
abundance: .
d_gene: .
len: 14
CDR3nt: TGCGCCAGCAGCTCCGGGACTCTCTACAATGAGCAGTTCTTC
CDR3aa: CASSSGTLYNEQFF

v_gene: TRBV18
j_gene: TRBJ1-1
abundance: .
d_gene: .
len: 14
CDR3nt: TGTGCCAGCTCCGTCTTAGGGGCGAACACTGAAGCTTTCTTT
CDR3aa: CASSVLGANTEAFF

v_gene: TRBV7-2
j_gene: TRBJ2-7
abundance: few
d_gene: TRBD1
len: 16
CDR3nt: TGTGCCAGCAGCTTATCCCCGGGACAGGAGTCCTACGAGCAGTACTTC
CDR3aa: CASSLSPGQESYEQYF

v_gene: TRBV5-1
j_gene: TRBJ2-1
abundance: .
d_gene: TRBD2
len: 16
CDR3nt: TGCGCCAGCAGCTTGGCTAGCGGGGGGCTCCCTAATGAGCAGTTCTTC
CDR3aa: CASSLASGGLPNEQFF

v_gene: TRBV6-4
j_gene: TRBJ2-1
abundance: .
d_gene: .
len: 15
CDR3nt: TGTGCCAGCAGTGACTCGGGGGGCGCATACAATGAGCAGTTCTTC
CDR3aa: CASSDSGGAYNEQFF

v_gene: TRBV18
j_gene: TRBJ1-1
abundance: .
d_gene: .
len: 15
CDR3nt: TGTGCCAGCTCACAGGCAGGGATCATGAACACTGAAGCTTTCTTT
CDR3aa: CASSQAGIMNTEAFF

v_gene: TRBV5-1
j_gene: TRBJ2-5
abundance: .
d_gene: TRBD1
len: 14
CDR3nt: TGCGCCAGCAGCTTGGGGGGGACAGAAGAGACCCAGTACTTC
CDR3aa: CASSLGGTEETQYF

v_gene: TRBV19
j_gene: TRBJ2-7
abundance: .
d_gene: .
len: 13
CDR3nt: TGTGCCAGTAGTTCCCAAGGGGAGTACGAGCAGTACTTC
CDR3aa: CASSSQGEYEQYF

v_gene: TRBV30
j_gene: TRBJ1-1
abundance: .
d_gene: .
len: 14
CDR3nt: TGTGCCTGGAGTTACCTCCCCAGGGTTACTGAAGCTTTCTTT
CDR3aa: CAWSYLPRVTEAFF

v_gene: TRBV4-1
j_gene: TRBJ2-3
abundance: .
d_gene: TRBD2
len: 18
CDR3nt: TGCGCCAGCAGCCAAGATTTGGGACTAGCGGGGGCCACAGATACGCAGTATTTT
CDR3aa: CASSQDLGLAGATDTQYF

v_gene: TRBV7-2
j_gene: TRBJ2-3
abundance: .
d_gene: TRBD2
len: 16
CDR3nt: TGTGCCAGCAGCCAACTAGCGGGAGATGGGGGAGATACGCAGTATTTT
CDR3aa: CASSQLAGDGGDTQYF

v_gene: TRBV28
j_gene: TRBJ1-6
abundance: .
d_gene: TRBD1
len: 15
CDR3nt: TGTGCCAGCAGTTTGATAGGGACAGGGGAGTCACCCCTCCACTTT
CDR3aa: CASSLIGTGESPLHF

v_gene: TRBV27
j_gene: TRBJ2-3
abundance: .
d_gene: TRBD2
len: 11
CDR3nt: TGTGCCACTGCGGGAGGTGATACGCAGTATTTT
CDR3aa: CATAGGDTQYF

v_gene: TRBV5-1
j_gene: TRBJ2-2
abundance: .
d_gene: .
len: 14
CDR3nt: TGCGCCAGCAGCTTCCCGTTGGCCACCGGGGAGCTGTTTTTT
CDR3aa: CASSFPLATGELFF

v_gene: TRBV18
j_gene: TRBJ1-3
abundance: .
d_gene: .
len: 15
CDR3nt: TGTGCCAGCTCACCACCGTCCCGGGCTGGAAACACCATATATTTT
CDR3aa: CASSPPSRAGNTIYF

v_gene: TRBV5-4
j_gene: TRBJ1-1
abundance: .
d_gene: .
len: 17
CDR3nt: TGTGCCAGCAGCTTGGTAGGCGGGGGATACCGGAATACTGAAGCTTTCTTT
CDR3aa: CASSLVGGGYRNTEAFF

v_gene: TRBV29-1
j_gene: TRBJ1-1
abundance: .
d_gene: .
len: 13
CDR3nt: TGCAGCGTGACGGTTCTGTTGAACACTGAAGCTTTCTTT
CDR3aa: CSVTVLLNTEAFF

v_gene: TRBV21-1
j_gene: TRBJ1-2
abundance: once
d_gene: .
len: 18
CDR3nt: TGTGCCAGCAGCAAAGGCCATAGGGGTGGGGGTGGTAACTATGGCTACACCTTC
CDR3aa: CASSKGHRGGGGNYGYTF

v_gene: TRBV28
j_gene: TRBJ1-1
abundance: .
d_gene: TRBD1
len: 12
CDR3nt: TGTGCCAGCAGGACAGGGAGCACTGAAGCTTTCTTT
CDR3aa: CASRTGSTEAFF

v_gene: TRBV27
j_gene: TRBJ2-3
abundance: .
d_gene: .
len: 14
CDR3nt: TGTGCCAGCAGTTTCCGAAGGGACACAGATACGCAGTATTTT
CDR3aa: CASSFRRDTDTQYF

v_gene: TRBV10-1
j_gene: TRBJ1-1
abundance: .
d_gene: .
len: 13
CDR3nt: TGCGCCAGCAGTGCCCGTCTGAACACTGAAGCTTTCTTT
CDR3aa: CASSARLNTEAFF

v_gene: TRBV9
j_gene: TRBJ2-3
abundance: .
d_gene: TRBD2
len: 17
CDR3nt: TGTGCCAGCAGCGTAACTGCTGCGGGGGGCCGCACAGATACGCAGTATTTT
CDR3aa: CASSVTAAGGRTDTQYF

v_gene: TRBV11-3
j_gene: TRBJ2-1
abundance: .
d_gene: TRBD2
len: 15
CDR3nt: TGTGCCAGCAGCTTAGAGGGCGGGACTAGCAGTGAGCAGTTCTTC
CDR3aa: CASSLEGGTSSEQFF

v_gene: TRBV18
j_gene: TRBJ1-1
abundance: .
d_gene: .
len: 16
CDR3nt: TGTGCCAGCTCACCTCTCCGGGGGCTCATGAACACTGAAGCTTTCTTT
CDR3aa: CASSPLRGLMNTEAFF

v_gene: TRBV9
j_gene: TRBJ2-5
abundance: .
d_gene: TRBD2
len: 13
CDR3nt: TGTGCCAGCAGCGTAGAGAGCGGGGGCCTTAGATACTTC
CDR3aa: CASSVESGGLRYF

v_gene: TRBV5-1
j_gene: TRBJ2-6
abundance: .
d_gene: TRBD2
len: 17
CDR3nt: TGCGCCAGCAGCTTGGCCACCGCGGGGGTGGGGGCCAACGTCCTGACTTTC
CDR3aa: CASSLATAGVGANVLTF

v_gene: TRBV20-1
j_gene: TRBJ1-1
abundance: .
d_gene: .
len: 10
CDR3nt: TGCAGTGCTAGTGGGGGACGGGCTTTCTTT
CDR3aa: CSASGGRAFF

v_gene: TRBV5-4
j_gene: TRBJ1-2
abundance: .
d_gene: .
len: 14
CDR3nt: TGTGCCAGCAGACCCGAAAGGGGGAACTATGGCTACACCTTC
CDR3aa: CASRPERGNYGYTF

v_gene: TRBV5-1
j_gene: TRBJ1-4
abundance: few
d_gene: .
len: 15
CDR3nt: TGCGCCAGCAGCCCTGACAGACCAACTAATGAAAAACTGTTTTTT
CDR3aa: CASSPDRPTNEKLFF

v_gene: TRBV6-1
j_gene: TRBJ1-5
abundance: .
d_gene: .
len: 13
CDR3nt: TGTGCCAGCAGCCTGAACAGCAATCAGCCCCAGCATTTT
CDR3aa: CASSLNSNQPQHF

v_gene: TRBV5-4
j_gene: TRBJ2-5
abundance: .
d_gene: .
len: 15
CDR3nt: TGTGCCAGCAGCTTGGCGGCGAAAACCCAAGAGACCCAGTACTTC
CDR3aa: CASSLAAKTQETQYF

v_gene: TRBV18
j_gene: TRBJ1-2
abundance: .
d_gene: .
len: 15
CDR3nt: TGTGCCAGCTCACCGGGGCAGGGGTTGGACTATGGCTACACCTTC
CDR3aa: CASSPGQGLDYGYTF